These T cell receptor beta chains were read from a single sample in a study of T cells in Graves' hyperthyroidism and ophthalmopathy. TCRdb independently ran MiXCR on the multiplex PCR reads; one entry per CDR3 protein. This sample has around 800,000 distinct CDR3 sequences, with more than 30% found just once. Material: blood. The receptors originated from a man aged 18 to 35 with Graves' hyperthyroidism. Each CDR3 is given with its conserved first and last residue. The D gene is left open where the match is weak. For some rows the clone size is stated as once, few or many, or as a class when expanded; others skip it.

j_call d_call v_call clone_size cdr3_nt cdr3_aa
TRBJ2-7 - TRBV19 few TGTGCCAGTAGTATGACGTTCGGCGGGCATTACGAGCAGTACTTC CASSMTFGGHYEQYF
TRBJ1-1 - TRBV11-1 - TGTGCCAGCAGCCCCGGGATCCGGGGCCCTGAAGCTTTCTTT CASSPGIRGPEAFF
TRBJ2-7 TRBD1 TRBV6-5 - TGTGCCAGCAGTTACTCCTTTGGCAGGGGGAGCGAGCAGTACTTC CASSYSFGRGSEQYF
TRBJ2-7 - TRBV10-3 few TGTGCCAGCCGAGACTTGCGGAACGAGCAGTACTTC CASRDLRNEQYF
TRBJ2-7 - TRBV28 - TGTGCCAGCAGGGCAGGGGGGTACGAGCAGTACTTC CASRAGGYEQYF
TRBJ2-7 - TRBV20-1 few TGCAGTGCTAGCGGTAGGAGCTCCTACGAGCAGTACTTC CSASGRSSYEQYF
TRBJ2-7 - TRBV9 - TGTGCCAGCAGCTCTGAGGTGGGAATCCCCTACGAGCAGTACTTC CASSSEVGIPYEQYF
TRBJ2-5 - TRBV7-8 - TGTGCCAGCAGCTTAGACTACAATGAAGAGACCCAGTACTTC CASSLDYNEETQYF
TRBJ1-6 - TRBV19 many TGTGCCAGTAAAGCGACCGAAGATTCACCCCTCCACTTT CASKATEDSPLHF
TRBJ2-3 - TRBV4-2 - TGTGCCAGCAGCCAGGATACGCAGTATTTT CASSQDTQYF
TRBJ1-2 - TRBV29-1 - TGCAGCGCCGGGACCTCTTATGGCTACACCTTC CSAGTSYGYTF
TRBJ1-3 TRBD1 TRBV19 - TGTGCCAGTAGTACTGGACAGGCCATCTCTGGAAACACCATATATTTT CASSTGQAISGNTIYF
TRBJ1-2 - TRBV2 many TGTGCCAGCAGTGAGCGGGGCACGGGAGTACCTGGCTACACCTTC CASSERGTGVPGYTF
TRBJ2-5 TRBD2 TRBV5-1 few TGCGCCAGCAGGGAGACTAGCGGGAGGGGAGAGACCCAGTACTTC CASRETSGRGETQYF
TRBJ2-7 TRBD2 TRBV5-4 - TGTGCCAGCAGCGTAGATGGGCGGGAGGGCTACGAGCAGTACTTC CASSVDGREGYEQYF
TRBJ2-7 - TRBV6-5 - TGTGCCAGCAGTTATGGCCCCCAGGACTTC CASSYGPQDF
TRBJ2-7 - TRBV6-5 few TGTGCCAGCAGTTACTCGGATTGGGATGGGTACGAGCAGTACTTC CASSYSDWDGYEQYF
TRBJ2-7 TRBD1 TRBV7-2 - TGTGCCAGCAGCTTGGACAGGAGGACCTCCTACGAGCAGTACTTC CASSLDRRTSYEQYF
TRBJ1-5 - TRBV5-1 many TGCGCCAGCAGCTACCAGGGAGGCAATCAGCCCCAGCATTTT CASSYQGGNQPQHF
TRBJ1-5 - TRBV10-3 - TGTGCCAGCAGTGACAGTTTGGGGAATCAGCCCCAGCATTTT CASSDSLGNQPQHF
TRBJ2-2 - TRBV7-9 few TGTGCCAGCAGCTTTTCAGAGGGACCCGGGGAGCTGTTTTTT CASSFSEGPGELFF
TRBJ1-1 - TRBV7-9 many TGTGCCAGCAGCTTAGCCGGGCAGTCGAACACTGAAGCTTTCTTT CASSLAGQSNTEAFF
TRBJ2-7 TRBD2 TRBV7-6 - TGTGCCAGCAGCTTAGCGGGAGGGACGGGGGAGCAGTACTTC CASSLAGGTGEQYF
TRBJ2-2 TRBD2 TRBV15 - TGTGCCACCAGCAGCGAGACTAGCGGGACTTATACCGGGGAGCTGTTTTTT CATSSETSGTYTGELFF
TRBJ2-2 TRBD2 TRBV12-3/TRBV12-4 - TGTGCCAGCAGTTATACTAGCGGGGACCACGGGGAGCTGTTTTTT CASSYTSGDHGELFF
TRBJ2-7 - TRBV7-2 few TGTGCCAGCAGCTTAGAGCCGGCTCGCTCCTACGAGCAGTACTTC CASSLEPARSYEQYF
TRBJ1-4 - TRBV7-9 - TGCGCCAGCAGCCCAACCGGGACCTTAAATGAAAAACTGTTTTTT CASSPTGTLNEKLFF
TRBJ1-5 - TRBV29-1 - TGCAGCCAAACAGGGCGAGGGGGCAATCAGCCCCAGCATTTT CSQTGRGGNQPQHF
TRBJ1-2 - TRBV10-3 - TGTGCCGTCACCAGCAGGACTGGGTACGACTATGGCTACACCTTC CAVTSRTGYDYGYTF
TRBJ2-2 - TRBV7-3 - TGTGCCAGCAGCTTAGAACGGATCGCGAACACCGGGGAGCTGTTTTTT CASSLERIANTGELFF
TRBJ1-1 - TRBV10-3 - TGTGCCAGCAGTTTATCTTTAAGGGGGATGAACACTGAAGCTTTCTTT CASSLSLRGMNTEAFF
TRBJ2-5 - TRBV20-1 - TGCAGTGCTCCCGACAGGCCCCAAGAGACCCAGTACTTC CSAPDRPQETQYF
TRBJ2-5 - TRBV4-1 few TGCGCCAGCAGCCCAGTGGACGGGGAGACCCAGTACTTC CASSPVDGETQYF
TRBJ2-7 TRBD1 TRBV6-6 - TGTGCCAGCAGCTCGGGGACAGCCTGGACCTACGAGCAGTACTTC CASSSGTAWTYEQYF
TRBJ2-7 TRBD1 TRBV7-2 few TGTGCCAGCAGCTACGGACAGGGGAGTGGGTACGAGCAGTACTTC CASSYGQGSGYEQYF
TRBJ1-1 - TRBV5-4 - TGTGCCAGCAGCTTGGAACTGCTCACTGAAGCTTTCTTT CASSLELLTEAFF
TRBJ1-1 - TRBV7-9 many TGTGCCAGCAGCCTACCAAGGGAGAACACTGAAGCTTTCTTT CASSLPRENTEAFF
TRBJ2-6 - TRBV20-1 many TGCAGTGCTAGTACGACCGGGGCCAACGTCCTGACTTTC CSASTTGANVLTF
TRBJ1-1 TRBD1 TRBV10-3 many TGTGCCATCAGTGAGTCCCAGGGGGCTGAAGCTTTCTTT CAISESQGAEAFF
TRBJ2-2 - TRBV5-1 many TGTGCCAGCAGCTTACGGGAGAACACCGGGGAGCTGTTTTTT CASSLRENTGELFF
TRBJ2-7 - TRBV6-5 - TGTGCCAGCAGTTTCCTTACCGAGAGCGAGCAGTACTTC CASSFLTESEQYF
TRBJ2-7 TRBD1 TRBV7-2 - TGTGCCAGCAGCTTAGCCCGGATCGGGACAGCCTACGAGCAGTACTTC CASSLARIGTAYEQYF
TRBJ2-7 - TRBV20-1 many TGCAGTGCCTCCCCCGCTGCCTACGAGCAGTACTTC CSASPAAYEQYF
TRBJ2-7 TRBD2 TRBV11-2 few TGTGCCAGCAGCCAAAGCGGGAGTATCTACGAGCAGTACTTC CASSQSGSIYEQYF
TRBJ2-3 - TRBV9 - TGTGCCAGCAGCGCCAGGGGTCTCCTGACCACAGATACGCAGTATTTT CASSARGLLTTDTQYF
TRBJ1-4 - TRBV6-6 - TGTGCCGGCCGGGGGGATGGGGAGTGGGAAAAACTGTTTTTT CAGRGDGEWEKLFF
TRBJ2-7 TRBD1 TRBV20-1 - TGCAGTGCTAGAGTTGTGGACAGGCCCTACGAGCAGTACTTC CSARVVDRPYEQYF
TRBJ2-6 - TRBV12-3/TRBV12-4 - TGTGCCAGCAGTCCCCAAATTTACAGGGCTGGGGCCAACGTCCTGACTTTC CASSPQIYRAGANVLTF
TRBJ1-2 - TRBV13 many TGTGCCAGCAGTTCCGACAGGTACTATGGCTACACCTTC CASSSDRYYGYTF
TRBJ2-7 - TRBV4-1 - TGCGCCAGCAGCCAAGGGATCAACTACGAGCAGTACTTC CASSQGINYEQYF
TRBJ2-5 TRBD2 TRBV7-2 - TGTGCCAGCAGCTTGGTGGGGAGGGACGGATGGAGCAATCAGCCCCAGTACTTC CASSLVGRDGWSNQPQYF
TRBJ2-2 TRBD1 TRBV25-1 - TGTGCCAGCAGTGAACAGGGGGCAAGGAACACCGGGGAGCTGTTTTTT CASSEQGARNTGELFF
TRBJ2-3 - TRBV24-1 - TGTGCCACCAGTGATTATGGTCAACCCACAGATACGCAGTATTTT CATSDYGQPTDTQYF
TRBJ1-1 - TRBV13 - TGTGCCAGCTTTGGAGGGGAAGCTTTCTTT CASFGGEAFF
TRBJ1-5 TRBD1 TRBV10-3 - TGTGCCACCTTGACAGGGGCCAATCAGCCCCAGCATTTT CATLTGANQPQHF